This TCR beta chain was recorded in a study of T cell responses to AZD1222 COVID-19 vaccine. General observations from the study: The breadth and depth of Spike-specific TCRs increased once two AZD1222 doses had been given. White British donors predominated, females outnumbered males, and clonal diversity was possibly underestimated.

The CDR3 runs 16 residues. V was pared by 2 bases and J by 5 bases, with 17 bases between. From germline, CDR1 is SGHRS and CDR2 YFSETQ. Profiling relied on immunoSEQ multiplex PCR, and the TCRdb table lists in-frame clones only, not all of them. The sample shows roughly 100,000 clones, about 86% of them seen only once. As for this clone: Its specificity is unknown.

This clonotype was sampled from an adult in good health. The chain has TRBV5-1 and TRBJ2-4; a possible D gene is TRBD2 (5 bases). The material was peripheral blood, obtained on day 0 of AZD1222 vaccination. This CDR3 is CASSFGVGLRENIQYF. The CDR3 region has the DNA TGCGCCAGCAGCTTCGGGGTAGGTTTGAGGGAAAACATTCAGTACTTC.